This note documents a single T cell receptor beta chain sequence. What it recognizes is unknown. The data belong to a study of shared clonotypes between healthy human individuals. Study results and limitations: The sharing of approximately 4.6% of naive CD4 clonotypes was seen across a handful of donors.

Trimming removed 6 bases from V and 2 bases from J, with 14 bases in between. The CDR3 consists of 15 residues. Germline V gene sequence: CDR1 MDHEN, CDR2 SYDVKM. Repertoires were generated with immunoSEQ multiplex PCR, while TCRdb's copy carries only in-frame clones and drops some. This repertoire shows around 1,100,000 clones, 70% to 85% found once; its top ten account for 0.89%. Sequences were obtained from memory CD4+ T cells from PBMCs. Subset here: CD45RA-negative fraction. The source of this sequence is a man aged 18 to 29 in good health. Some clones in this sample may be carry-over from other donors' samples. The chain couples TRBV28 to TRBJ2-1; possibly TRBD2 for D (6 bases). The CDR3 DNA reads as TGTGCCAGCAGAAGACTAGTAACGACCTACAATGAGCAGTTCTTC. Its translation is CASRRLVTTYNEQFF.